This record looks at one T cell receptor (beta chain) sequence and its context. The trim removed 5 bases at V and 4 bases at J, leaving 9 bases unmatched. This CDR3 region has 15 residues. Germline V gene lookup returns CDR1 LNHNV and CDR2 YYDKDF (reference sequence). A single record per CDR3 protein comes from TCRdb applying MiXCR to the 5' RACE reads. Of about 350,000 distinct CDR3 sequences listed, around 30% are singletons. This entry is derived from a study of T-cell memory formation after mild COVID-19. Turning to the study itself: Clusters of TCRs were largely donor specific.

The specimen sequenced was PBMCs or a T cell subset sorted from them (not recorded which). The source of this sequence is an adult woman who had mild COVID-19 (a few samples of this study predate the infection). Cell type and time point are not known. V is TRBV15 and J is TRBJ1-1; 8 bases agree with TRBD1. CDR3 loop: CATSRNDRGGTEAFF. The CDR3 nucleotides read TGTGCCACCAGCCGGAACGACAGGGGAGGCACTGAAGCTTTCTTT.